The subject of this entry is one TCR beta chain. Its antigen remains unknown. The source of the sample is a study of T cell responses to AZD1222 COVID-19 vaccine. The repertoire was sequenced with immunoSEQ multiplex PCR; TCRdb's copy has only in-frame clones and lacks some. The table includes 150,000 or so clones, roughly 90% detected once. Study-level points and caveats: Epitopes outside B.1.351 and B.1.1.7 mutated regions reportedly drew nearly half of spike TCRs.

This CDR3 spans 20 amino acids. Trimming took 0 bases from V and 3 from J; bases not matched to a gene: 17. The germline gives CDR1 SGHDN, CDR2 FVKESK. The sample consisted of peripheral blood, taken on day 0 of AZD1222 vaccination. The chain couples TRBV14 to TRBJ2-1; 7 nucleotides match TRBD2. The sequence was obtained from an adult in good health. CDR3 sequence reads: CASSQDSAARGRSYYNEQFF. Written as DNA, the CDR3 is TGTGCCAGCAGCCAAGATTCCGCGGCGCGCGGGAGAAGTTACTACAATGAGCAGTTCTTC.